These T cell receptor beta chains were read from a single sample in a study of shared clonotypes between healthy human individuals. The repertoire was sequenced with immunoSEQ multiplex PCR; TCRdb's copy has only in-frame clones and lacks some. Here the sample spans about 2.4 million clones, over 85% being singletons. The sequenced material came from naive CD4+ T cells from PBMCs. All receptors come from a man aged 18-30 years in good health. Some clones in this sample may be carry-over from other donors' samples. Both conserved end residues are part of each CDR3. Each record gives: CDR3 DNA, CDR3 protein, D gene, J gene, V gene, clone size. A D gene is named only where the DNA matches it firmly. Clone sizes are given selectively: once, few, many, or a class where the clone is expanded.

TGTGCCAGCAGGGGGCATCGTAATGAGCAGTTCTTC | CASRGHRNEQFF | . | TRBJ2-1 | TRBV6-4 | .
TGTGCCTGGAGTATGAGGGAGACCCAGTACTTC | CAWSMRETQYF | . | TRBJ2-5 | TRBV30 | .
TGTGCCAGCGGGGACAGAGGGAAATCTGGCTACACCTTC | CASGDRGKSGYTF | TRBD1 | TRBJ1-2 | TRBV2 | .
TGTGCCAGCAGCTTAGTACGCAGCGAGCAGTACTTC | CASSLVRSEQYF | . | TRBJ2-7 | TRBV7-9 | once
TGTGCCAGCAGGAGCCCGACTACCTACGAGCAGTACTTC | CASRSPTTYEQYF | . | TRBJ2-7 | TRBV2 | .
TGTGCCAGCAGCGCCCGACTGGGTGAGCAGTTCTTC | CASSARLGEQFF | . | TRBJ2-1 | TRBV7-2 | .
TGTGCCAGCAGCGCTAGGGAGACAGGGGATACGCAGTATTTT | CASSARETGDTQYF | TRBD1 | TRBJ2-3 | TRBV7-2 | .
TGTGCCATCAGTGGACAGGGGGCGCCGGACTATGGCTACACCTTC | CAISGQGAPDYGYTF | TRBD1 | TRBJ1-2 | TRBV10-3 | .
TGTGCCAGCAACACACTAGCCTACTCCTACAATGAGCAGTTCTTC | CASNTLAYSYNEQFF | . | TRBJ2-1 | TRBV6-6 | .
TGTGCCAGCAGCAATAGACCTCCGGGACAGGGTGAATCCTACGAGCAGTACTTC | CASSNRPPGQGESYEQYF | . | TRBJ2-7 | TRBV21-1 | .
TGCGCCAGCACTTACGGGACAGGGGAAGAGACCCAGTACTTC | CASTYGTGEETQYF | TRBD1 | TRBJ2-5 | TRBV5-1 | .
TGCGCCAGCAGCCCCGGGACAGCCTCCTACGAGCAGTACTTC | CASSPGTASYEQYF | TRBD1 | TRBJ2-7 | TRBV4-3 | .
TGTGCCAGCAGTGACGGGCCCTCGGAGACCCAGTACTTC | CASSDGPSETQYF | . | TRBJ2-5 | TRBV2 | once
TGTGCCAGCAGCGCTCCCCGGACTGGGTGGACAGATACGCAGTATTTT | CASSAPRTGWTDTQYF | . | TRBJ2-3 | TRBV7-2 | .
TGTGCCAGCAGTTTTCCAGGACAGGGCCAAGACGGGGAGCTGTTTTTT | CASSFPGQGQDGELFF | TRBD1 | TRBJ2-2 | TRBV28 | .
TGTGCCAGCAGGCTAGCGGGAGGGGGGACAGATACGCAGTATTTT | CASRLAGGGTDTQYF | TRBD2 | TRBJ2-3 | TRBV2 | .
TGTACCAGCAGCGTAGCAGGGTACGGGGCCTCTGGAAACACCATATATTTT | CTSSVAGYGASGNTIYF | . | TRBJ1-3 | TRBV9 | .
TGTGCCAGCAGTTTACGGCAGGGGCTCAATCAGCCCCAGCATTTT | CASSLRQGLNQPQHF | . | TRBJ1-5 | TRBV28 | .
TGTGCCAGCAGCTTAGCCGGGACAGGGTACACTGAAGCTTTCTTT | CASSLAGTGYTEAFF | TRBD1 | TRBJ1-1 | TRBV7-9 | .
TGTGCCAGCAGCCCCCCCGGGGGACTAGCCCCGCGCGAGCAGTTCTTC | CASSPPGGLAPREQFF | TRBD2 | TRBJ2-1 | TRBV9 | .
TGTGCCAGCAGCCGGGCGGAGAACTATGGCTACACCTTC | CASSRAENYGYTF | . | TRBJ1-2 | TRBV2 | .
TGTGCCAGTAGCTCCGGGACCAGAAATGAAAAACTGTTTTTT | CASSSGTRNEKLFF | . | TRBJ1-4 | TRBV19 | .
TGTGCCAGCAGTTTTGCGTACCGCGGGGTCAGACGGGGCAATCAGCCCCAGCATTTT | CASSFAYRGVRRGNQPQHF | . | TRBJ1-5 | TRBV27 | .
TGCGCCAGCAGCCCAAGATCCCACTATGGCTACACCTTC | CASSPRSHYGYTF | . | TRBJ1-2 | TRBV4-1 | .
TGTGCCAGCAGCCCTAGGCCCGGGACAAGTACTCACAATGAGCAGTTCTTC | CASSPRPGTSTHNEQFF | . | TRBJ2-1 | TRBV7-9 | .